The rows below give T cell receptor beta chains drawn from one sample of a study of blood T cell repertoires in COVID-19. Measured with immunoSEQ multiplex PCR; TCRdb has only the in-frame clones, and not every one. The sample has 85,000 to 110,000 clones; about 80% are singletons. The sequenced sample was peripheral blood. These receptors all come from a human donor in a cohort sampled during active or convalescent COVID-19. Both conserved end residues are part of each CDR3. A D gene is named only where the DNA matches it firmly. Only some rows state a clone size, as once, few, many or a class for expanded clones.

J,length,D,size,V,DNA,CDR3
TRBJ1-5,15,.,.,TRBV6-2/TRBV6-3,TGTGCCAGCAGTGGCTCGGGCGGGGGGGATCAGCCCCAGCATTTT,CASSGSGGGDQPQHF
TRBJ2-1,15,.,.,TRBV3-1/TRBV3-2,TGTGCCAGCAGCCGGTCCGGCGGGGCGAACAATGAGCAGTTCTTC,CASSRSGGANNEQFF
TRBJ1-1,13,.,.,TRBV7-9,TGTGCCAGCAGCTTTTACACGAACACTGAAGCTTTCTTT,CASSFYTNTEAFF
TRBJ2-2,16,TRBD2,.,TRBV7-7,TGTGCCGTTCGAACAGCGGGGAACGCGAACACCGGGGAGCTGTTTTTT,CAVRTAGNANTGELFF
TRBJ2-5,16,TRBD2,.,TRBV5-1,TGCGCCAGCAGCTCTAACTTAGCGGGGGCCCAAGAGACCCAGTACTTC,CASSSNLAGAQETQYF
TRBJ1-2,15,.,.,TRBV10-3,TGTGCCATCAGTGAGTCCAATAGGACTCCTATCGGCTACACCTTC,CAISESNRTPIGYTF
TRBJ2-7,15,TRBD2,few,TRBV7-2,TGTGCCAGCAGCTTAAATGGGCTAGCGGACTACGAGCAGTACTTC,CASSLNGLADYEQYF
TRBJ1-6,15,.,.,TRBV2,TGTGCCAGCACGAGACAGGCTCCGGGAAATTCACCCCTCCACTTT,CASTRQAPGNSPLHF
TRBJ1-3,15,.,.,TRBV14,TGTGCCAGCAGCCAAGCACCTTTACTCGGAAACACCATATATTTT,CASSQAPLLGNTIYF
TRBJ1-4,16,TRBD1,.,TRBV11-3,TGTGCCAGCAGTTTGGGGCAGGGGGCGACTAATGAAAAACTGTTTTTT,CASSLGQGATNEKLFF
TRBJ1-1,13,TRBD1,.,TRBV2,TGTGCCAGCAGTCGACAGGGGAACACTGAAGCTTTCTTT,CASSRQGNTEAFF
TRBJ1-3,14,.,medium-sized,TRBV29-1,TGCAGCGCCCGAGGGGGGGTCTCTGGAAACACCATATATTTT,CSARGGVSGNTIYF
TRBJ1-3,15,TRBD1,.,TRBV12-5,TGTGCTAGTGGCTCGGGACAGGGCTCTGGAAACACCATATATTTT,CASGSGQGSGNTIYF
TRBJ1-1,14,TRBD1,few,TRBV5-1,TGCGCCAGCAGCTCAGTAGCTGGCAGGGGGCCCGCTTTCTTT,CASSSVAGRGPAFF
TRBJ1-3,16,TRBD1,.,TRBV19,TGTGCCAGTAGAACACAGGGGCCAAGCTCTGGAAACACCATATATTTT,CASRTQGPSSGNTIYF
TRBJ2-7,13,.,once,TRBV12-3/TRBV12-4,TGTGCCAGCAGTTTCCAGGGGCGGTACGAGCAGTACTTC,CASSFQGRYEQYF
TRBJ2-7,16,TRBD1,once,TRBV5-1,TGCGCCAGCAGCCCCAATTTCCGGGCAGGGGGCTACGAGCAGTACTTC,CASSPNFRAGGYEQYF
TRBJ1-6,14,TRBD1,.,TRBV7-8,TGTGCCAGCAGCGAACGGACAGGGGGCTCACCCCTCCACTTT,CASSERTGGSPLHF
TRBJ1-1,13,TRBD1,.,TRBV5-5,TGTGCCAGCAGCTGGACAGGGAACGATGAAGCTTTCTTT,CASSWTGNDEAFF
TRBJ1-1,13,.,.,TRBV12-3/TRBV12-4,TGTGCCAGCAGTTCTAATATGAACACTGAAGCTTTCTTT,CASSSNMNTEAFF
TRBJ1-1,12,.,.,TRBV2,TGTGCCAGCAGGGTCGGGAACACTGAAGCTTTCTTT,CASRVGNTEAFF
TRBJ2-6,15,.,.,TRBV11-3,TGTGCCAGCAGTTCCCCCGGGGCTGGGGCCAACGTCCTGACTTTC,CASSSPGAGANVLTF
TRBJ1-1,12,.,.,TRBV2,TGTGCCAGCATGTTGGGGCCCACTGAAGCTTTCTTT,CASMLGPTEAFF
TRBJ2-5,19,TRBD2,.,TRBV3-1/TRBV3-2,TGTGCCAGCAGCGAGACTAGCGGGGGGGCTGTCACGGACCCAGAGACCCAGTACTTC,CASSETSGGAVTDPETQYF
TRBJ2-2,14,.,.,TRBV6-5,TGTGCCAGCAGTCGTCCTAGGGGTGCCGGGGAGCTGTTTTTT,CASSRPRGAGELFF
TRBJ2-3,15,TRBD2,.,TRBV6-5,TGTGCCAGCAGAACTCGGGGGGGCGGGTCAGATACGCAGTATTTT,CASRTRGGGSDTQYF
TRBJ1-6,14,.,.,TRBV28,TGTGCCAGCAGTTTTGGGCAAGATAATTCACCCCTCCACTTT,CASSFGQDNSPLHF
TRBJ2-7,11,.,.,TRBV5-4,TGTGCCAGCCGCAATAACGGCGAGCAGTACTTC,CASRNNGEQYF
TRBJ1-3,14,.,.,TRBV12-5,TGTGCTACAATAGGGGCCGACTCTGGAAACACCATATATTTT,CATIGADSGNTIYF
TRBJ2-5,15,.,.,TRBV7-9,TGTGCCAGCAGCTTAGCGACCGGGATCCAAGAGACCCAGTACTTC,CASSLATGIQETQYF
TRBJ1-5,15,.,once,TRBV7-3,TGTGCCAGCAGCTTACATGAGCAGGGCAATCAGCCCCAGCATTTT,CASSLHEQGNQPQHF
TRBJ1-2,13,.,.,TRBV7-2,TGTGCCAGCAGCCGAGAAGCCCACTATGGCTACACCTTC,CASSREAHYGYTF
TRBJ2-7,14,TRBD1,once,TRBV27,TGTGCCAGCAGGAATCTTAGGGACAGCCACGAGCAGTACTTC,CASRNLRDSHEQYF
TRBJ2-5,16,TRBD2,once,TRBV5-1,TGCGCCAGCAGCTTGGAGGCGACTAGCCCGAGGGAGACCCAGTACTTC,CASSLEATSPRETQYF
TRBJ2-3,16,TRBD2,.,TRBV6-1,TGTACCAGCAGTGAATCGGTAGCGGGGGCGGCAGATACGCAGTATTTT,CTSSESVAGAADTQYF
TRBJ1-3,15,.,.,TRBV18,TGTGCCAGCTCACCTCTGGACAGCTCTGGAAACACCATATATTTT,CASSPLDSSGNTIYF
TRBJ2-7,13,TRBD2,.,TRBV11-3,TGTGCCAGCAGCATGACTAGCGGGAACGAGCAGTACTTC,CASSMTSGNEQYF
TRBJ1-3,17,.,.,TRBV19,TGTGCCAGTAAAGAGGGCTCAGGAGCGGGTCCTGGAAACACCATATATTTT,CASKEGSGAGPGNTIYF
TRBJ1-2,14,.,.,TRBV6-5,TGTGCCAGCAGTTACAGAATAGGGGAGGGTGGCTACACCTTC,CASSYRIGEGGYTF
TRBJ1-1,14,.,.,TRBV11-2,TGTGCCAGCAGCTTAGGGGCCAGGGCTTCCGAAGCTTTCTTT,CASSLGARASEAFF
TRBJ2-7,16,TRBD1,.,TRBV11-2,TGTGCCAGCAGCTCCTACACCGGGACAGGGTCCTACGAGCAGTACTTC,CASSSYTGTGSYEQYF
TRBJ2-7,13,.,.,TRBV7-9,TGTGCCAGCAGCCCGGGCGGGCACGACGAGCAGTACTTC,CASSPGGHDEQYF
TRBJ1-6,17,.,.,TRBV5-1,TGCGCCAGCTCAACCGGGTCTCCGAGCTCCTATAATTCACCCCTCCACTTT,CASSTGSPSSYNSPLHF
TRBJ2-3,17,.,once,TRBV14,TGTGCCAGCAGCCAAGATGACGCGGGGGCAAGCACAGATACGCAGTATTTT,CASSQDDAGASTDTQYF
TRBJ2-1,16,.,.,TRBV11-3,TGTGCCAGCAGCTTAGAATTGGGGAGCTCCTACAATGAGCAGTTCTTC,CASSLELGSSYNEQFF
TRBJ1-4,16,.,.,TRBV5-5,TGTGCCAGCAGCTTGGAAGGGGCGCATTCTAATGAAAAACTGTTTTTT,CASSLEGAHSNEKLFF
TRBJ1-1,17,TRBD1,.,TRBV10-3,TGTGCCATCAGTGAGGCTTTAGGACAGGGGAGGAACACTGAAGCTTTCTTT,CAISEALGQGRNTEAFF
TRBJ2-1,17,TRBD1,.,TRBV7-9,TGTGCCAGCAGCTTAGTTTCGGGACAGGGGCGCGTCGATGAGCAGTTCTTC,CASSLVSGQGRVDEQFF